Here is one T cell receptor beta chain with its context. Antigen specificity is unknown. Per germline, CDR1 SGHAT and CDR2 FQNNGV. J lost 5 bases, V lost 8 bases, and 9 bases had no gene match. This CDR3 is 15 amino acids long. Assay used: immunoSEQ multiplex PCR; TCRdb lists only in-frame clones, some missing. Of roughly 180,000 clones listed, approximately 89% were seen once; the top ten hold under 2%. Whether given at about 4 or about 12 weeks, second doses were pooled. This entry is derived from a study of T cell responses to AZD1222 COVID-19 vaccine. Broader study findings: Donors were largely white British and mainly female; clonal diversity was possibly underestimated.

The chain links TRBV11-2 to TRBJ2-1, with 10 bases fitting TRBD1. Specimen: peripheral blood, collected 28 days after the second AZD1222 dose. This TCR was recovered from an adult who received the AZD1222 COVID-19 vaccine. For the CDR3, the DNA is TGTGCCAGCGACTCTCGGGACAGGGGTGACAATGAGCAGTTCTTC. It translates to CASDSRDRGDNEQFF.